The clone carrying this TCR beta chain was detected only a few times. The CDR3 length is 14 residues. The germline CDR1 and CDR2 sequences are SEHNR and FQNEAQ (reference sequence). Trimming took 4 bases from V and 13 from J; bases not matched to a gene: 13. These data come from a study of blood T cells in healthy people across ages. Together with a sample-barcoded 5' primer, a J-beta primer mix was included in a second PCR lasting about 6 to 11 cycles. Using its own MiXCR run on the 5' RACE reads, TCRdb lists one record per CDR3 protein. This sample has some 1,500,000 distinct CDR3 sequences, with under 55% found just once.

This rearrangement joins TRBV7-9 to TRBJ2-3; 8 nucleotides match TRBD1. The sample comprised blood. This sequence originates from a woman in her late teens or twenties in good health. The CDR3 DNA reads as TGTGCCAGCAGCTCGGACAGGGAGAGGGTCTTGGAGTATTTT. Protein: CASSSDRERVLEYF.